These 25 T cell receptor beta chains were all obtained from the same sample, sequenced in a study of CD8+ T cells in alopecia areata. Following extraction, RNA underwent reverse transcription to cDNA, which served as the sequencing template. Here immunoSEQ multiplex PCR was the method, and the copy in TCRdb shows in-frame clones only, minus some. The sample shows fewer than 90,000 clones, roughly 50% of them seen only once. The sequencing sample was made of NKG2D-high CD8+ T cells sorted from blood. Receptors originate from a human donor with alopecia areata.

The rearrangement joins TRBV7-6 to TRBJ2-3; tentative D call: TRBD2 (5 bases). Trimming cost V 5 bases and J 1 base, with 10 bases left between them. The CDR3 is made up of 14 amino acids. The germline gives CDR1 SGHVS, CDR2 FNYEAQ. DNA for the CDR3: TGTGCCAGCAGCCCTCCCGGGGGCACAGATACGCAGTATTTT. Its protein product is CASSPPGGTDTQYF.

This rearrangement joins TRBV28 to TRBJ2-7; D is undetermined. Trimming left V 3 bases short and J 2 bases short, with 5 bases between. CDR1 is MDHEN, CDR2 SYDVKM, per germline. The CDR3 consists of 12 residues. The CDR3 DNA is TGTGCCAGCAGTTTTTCGACCTACGAGCAGTACTTC. Protein sequence: CASSFSTYEQYF.

The CDR3 DNA reads as TGTGCCAGCAGCGCAACAGGCTCCTACGAGCAGTACTTC. It codes for CASSATGSYEQYF. This chain joins TRBV9 and TRBJ2-7, with a possible D match to TRBD1 (5 bases). Trimming removed 3 bases at V and 0 bases at J, with 7 bases between. This CDR3 has 13 amino acids. Germline assignment: CDR1 SGDLS and CDR2 YYNGEE.

This chain connects TRBV5-1 to TRBJ1-1; TRBD1 might be the D (5 bases). Germline CDR1 reads SGHRS; CDR2 reads YFSETQ. The V gene lost 4 bases and the J gene lost 3 bases, with 16 bases spanning the gap. The CDR3 is 15 residues long. CDR3 nucleotides: TGCGCCAGCAGCCAGAGCGGGACCATGGACACTGAAGCTTTCTTT. Its translation is CASSQSGTMDTEAFF.

V gene TRBV28 combines with J gene TRBJ2-7; 9 bases fit TRBD1. CDR3 size: 14 residues. V gave up 7 bases and J gave up 4 bases; unmatched junction bases: 8. The V gene's germline CDR1 is MDHEN and CDR2 SYDVKM. The CDR3 bases are TGTGCCAGCAAATTCCCGGGACAGGGTTACGAGCAGTACTTC. It encodes CASKFPGQGYEQYF.

The chain is built from TRBV10-3 and TRBJ2-1; 11 bases fit TRBD2. The CDR3 contains 13 residues. Looked up from germline, CDR1 is ENHRY and CDR2 is SYGVKD. Trimming removed 6 bases from V and 10 bases from J; junction bases left unmatched: 5. CDR3 nucleotide sequence: TGTGCCATCAGGCGACTAGCGGGGTGGGAGCAGTTCTTC. Translating it yields CAIRRLAGWEQFF.

The chain combines TRBV5-6 with TRBJ2-5; weak D call: TRBD1 (5 bases). V was clipped by 0 bases and J by 5 bases, with 14 bases between them. CDR3 length: 15 residues. Germline assignment: CDR1 SGHDT and CDR2 YYEEEE. CDR3 nucleotides: TGTGCCAGCAGCTTGGCGCGGCAGGGTCGCGAGACCCAGTACTTC. Amino acids: CASSLARQGRETQYF.

The chain's CDR3 is CASSPTGMANYEQYF. The CDR3 coding sequence is TGTGCCAGCAGCCCTACGGGGATGGCGAACTACGAGCAGTACTTC. The chain combines TRBV9 with TRBJ2-7, with D possibly TRBD2 on 5 matching bases. Trimming took off 4 bases at V and 3 bases at J, with 17 bases between the two ends. The germline V gene encodes CDR1 SGDLS and CDR2 YYNGEE. CDR3 size: 15 residues.

The rearrangement joins TRBV28 to TRBJ2-1, with D perhaps assigned TRBD1 or TRBD2 (6 bases each). The ends were cut back, 7 bases at V and 9 bases at J, with 19 bases in the middle. The CDR3 extends over 14 amino acids. CDR1 MDHEN and CDR2 SYDVKM come from the germline V gene. CDR3 protein: CASIPVEGGSEQFF. CDR3 nucleotides: TGTGCCAGCATCCCCGTAGAAGGGGGGAGTGAGCAGTTCTTC.

The chain recombines TRBV27 with TRBJ2-1, with D perhaps being TRBD1 or TRBD2 (5 bases each). V dropped 4 bases and J dropped 9 bases, with 7 bases sitting between them. The CDR3 extends over 11 amino acids. Germline CDR1 reads MNHEY; CDR2 reads SMNVEV (reference sequence). The CDR3 loop is CASSSGTEQFF. The CDR3 DNA follows: TGTGCCAGCAGTTCGGGGACTGAGCAGTTCTTC.

V and J are TRBV4-1 and TRBJ2-7; the match to TRBD1 covers 8 bases. This CDR3 region has 15 residues. Losses at the gene ends were 3 bases for V and 2 bases for J; bases not matched to a gene: 6. CDR1 and CDR2 (germline): MGHRA, YSYEKL. CDR3 nucleotides: TGCGCCAGCAGCCAGGGGGACAGGAGTACCTACGAGCAGTACTTC. Its protein product is CASSQGDRSTYEQYF.

This sequence joins TRBV29-1 and TRBJ2-1; TRBD2 aligns across 8 bases. The CDR3 length is 14 residues. Germline-derived CDR1 and CDR2 are SQVTM and ANQGSEA. V was pared by 7 bases and J by 6 bases, with 11 bases of the junction left unmatched. This chain's CDR3 is CSAAGSGTGNEQFF. The CDR3, as DNA: TGCAGCGCGGCGGGTAGCGGGACGGGCAATGAGCAGTTCTTC.

The J gene is TRBJ2-4, the V gene TRBV28; D may be TRBD2 (6 bases). Germline V gives CDR1 MDHEN, CDR2 SYDVKM. V lost 7 bases to trimming and J lost 5 bases, with 12 bases between them. This CDR3 spans 13 amino acids. The CDR3 nucleotides are TGTGCCAGCAACAGACGCGGGGAAAACATTCAGTACTTC. This codes for CASNRRGENIQYF.

The gene calls are TRBV25-1 and TRBJ2-7; D remains ambiguous. Trimming pared 2 bases from V and 3 bases from J, leaving 5 bases between. The CDR3 extends over 12 amino acids. CDR1 MGHDK and CDR2 SYGVNS come from the germline V gene. CDR3 nucleotides: TGTGCCAGCAGTGAAGGCCACTACGAGCAGTACTTC. Translating it yields CASSEGHYEQYF.

The V call is TRBV2, the J call TRBJ2-2; D possibly corresponds to TRBD2 (6 bases). Germline lookup yields CDR1 SNHLY and CDR2 FYNNEI. Trimming stripped 8 bases from V and 4 bases from J, with 11 bases between. CDR3 length: 13 residues. The CDR3 sequence is CASGGISTGELFF. The CDR3 DNA sequence: TGTGCCAGCGGCGGGATCTCCACCGGGGAGCTGTTTTTT.

The chain carries TRBV5-6 and TRBJ2-3; maybe TRBD2 (6 bases). V dropped 3 bases and J dropped 3 bases, with 14 bases sitting between them. Germline CDR1 is SGHDT and CDR2 is YYEEEE. This CDR3 contains 15 residues. CDR3 DNA sequence: TGTGCCAGCAGCTGGGCTAGCGTGTATACAGATACGCAGTATTTT. Protein sequence: CASSWASVYTDTQYF.

The chain is built from TRBV30 and TRBJ2-7; D is perhaps TRBD1 or TRBD2 (5 bases each). V was trimmed by 2 bases and J by 6 bases, leaving 20 bases between them. Per the germline V gene, CDR1 is GTSNPN and CDR2 is SVGIG (reference sequence). The CDR3 length is 15 residues. CDR3 residues: CAWSFAGREGSEQYF. The CDR3 DNA reads TGTGCCTGGAGTTTTGCGGGCAGGGAAGGTAGCGAGCAGTACTTC.

The chain combines TRBV4-2 with TRBJ1-1; D might be TRBD1 (5 bases). Looked up from germline, CDR1 is LGHNA and CDR2 is YNFKEQ. The CDR3 extends over 17 amino acids. The ends were cut back, 0 bases at V and 1 base at J, with 15 bases in the middle. The CDR3, as DNA: TGTGCCAGCAGCCAAGATAGGGAGGGGACGGGGAACACTGAAGCTTTCTTT. Amino acid sequence: CASSQDREGTGNTEAFF.

The CDR3 spells CASRGTEKNYGYTF. The CDR3 DNA follows: TGTGCCAGCAGGGGGACAGAGAAGAACTATGGCTACACCTTC. The chain has TRBV9 and TRBJ1-2; TRBD1 aligns across 7 bases. The CDR3 covers 14 residues. The trim removed 5 bases at V and 2 bases at J, leaving 6 bases unmatched. In germline, CDR1 is SGDLS, CDR2 YYNGEE. The full variable domain, its missing parts supplied by reference TRBV9 and TRBJ1-2, is DSGVTQTPKHLITATGQRVTLRCSPRSGDLSVYWYQQSLDQGLQFLIQYYNGEERAKGNILERFSAQQFPDLHSELNLSSLELGDSALYFCASRGTEKNYGYTFGSGTRLTVV.

Note on this clone: Other DNA sequences in this sample translate to the same CDR3. The chain links TRBV27 to TRBJ2-2, with 8 bases matching TRBD1. CDR1 and CDR2 (germline): MNHEY, SMNVEV (reference sequence). J gave up 4 bases and V 2 bases, and 0 bases lay outside the gene matches. CDR3 size: 14 residues. As DNA, the CDR3 is TGTGCCAGCAGTTTAGGGACAGGCACCGGGGAGCTGTTTTTT. Translation gives CASSLGTGTGELFF.

The chain couples TRBV9 to TRBJ1-5; the D gene is possibly TRBD1 (5 bases). The V and J ends lost 6 bases and 7 bases respectively, with 17 bases between them. From germline, CDR1 is SGDLS and CDR2 YYNGEE. The CDR3 loop spans 14 amino acids. CDR3: CASTPGSTGQPQHF. The CDR3 coding sequence is TGTGCCAGCACACCAGGGAGTACAGGACAGCCCCAGCATTTT.

This clone has only one observation. J is TRBJ2-4 and V is TRBV5-1; D may be TRBD1 (5 bases). Trimming shortened V by 0 bases and J by 1 base, and 11 bases separated the two germline ends. Germline CDR1 and CDR2: SGHRS and YFSETQ. The CDR3 is 16 residues long. CDR3 region: CASSLESGLAKNIQYF. The CDR3 DNA follows: TGCGCCAGCAGCTTGGAGTCAGGGCTTGCCAAAAACATTCAGTACTTC.

The rearrangement links TRBV29-1 to TRBJ1-1; D call uncertain. With 7 bases removed from V and 6 bases from J, the gap between germline ends came to 18 bases. The CDR3 totals 13 residues. In germline, CDR1 is SQVTM, CDR2 ANQGSEA. The CDR3 sequence: CSGTVEVSAEAFF. The CDR3 DNA reads TGCAGCGGCACGGTCGAGGTGTCGGCTGAAGCTTTCTTT.

The chain has TRBV4-1 and TRBJ1-2; D remains unclear. Germline CDR1 MGHRA, CDR2 YSYEKL. CDR3 size: 11 residues. Trimming shortened V by 1 base and J by 6 bases, and 3 bases separated the two germline ends. For the CDR3, the DNA is TGCGCCAGCAGCCAAGGGGATGGCTACACCTTC. Translated, it gives CASSQGDGYTF.

In this sample, this clone turned up a few times. The DNA for the CDR3 is TGTGCCAGTTTGCCGGGGGAAGTGAATGAGCAGTTCTTC. Encoded protein: CASLPGEVNEQFF. This chain connects TRBV7-9 to TRBJ2-1; weak D call: TRBD2 (6 bases). V dropped 9 bases and J dropped 7 bases, with 16 bases sitting between them. The germline gives CDR1 SEHNR, CDR2 FQNEAQ (reference sequence). There are 13 residues in the CDR3.